The text below deals with one TCR beta chain. This specimen belongs to a study of blood T cell repertoires in COVID-19. Per the germline V gene, CDR1 is LGHDT and CDR2 is YNNKEL (reference sequence). The CDR3 covers 15 residues. Trimming cost V 0 bases and J 8 bases, with 14 bases left between them. Clinical history as reported by participants underpinned cohort assignment. As handled by the study authors: Reference gene primer amplification gave nucleated cell count estimates. Here immunoSEQ multiplex PCR was the method, and the copy in TCRdb shows in-frame clones only, minus some. That table furnishes V, J and clone size, whereas the DNA furnished D and trimming. The table records some 170,000 clones, about 79% of them present only once.

The chain recombines TRBV3-1 (or the pseudogene TRBV3-2) with TRBJ2-1; D unresolved. The specimen was PBMCs or T cells enriched from blood (not recorded which). This clonotype was obtained from a man in his forties or fifties who had recovered from COVID-19. CDR3 sequence: CASSQENSLVYEQFF. The CDR3 DNA is TGTGCCAGCAGCCAAGAGAATTCACTTGTGTATGAGCAGTTCTTC.